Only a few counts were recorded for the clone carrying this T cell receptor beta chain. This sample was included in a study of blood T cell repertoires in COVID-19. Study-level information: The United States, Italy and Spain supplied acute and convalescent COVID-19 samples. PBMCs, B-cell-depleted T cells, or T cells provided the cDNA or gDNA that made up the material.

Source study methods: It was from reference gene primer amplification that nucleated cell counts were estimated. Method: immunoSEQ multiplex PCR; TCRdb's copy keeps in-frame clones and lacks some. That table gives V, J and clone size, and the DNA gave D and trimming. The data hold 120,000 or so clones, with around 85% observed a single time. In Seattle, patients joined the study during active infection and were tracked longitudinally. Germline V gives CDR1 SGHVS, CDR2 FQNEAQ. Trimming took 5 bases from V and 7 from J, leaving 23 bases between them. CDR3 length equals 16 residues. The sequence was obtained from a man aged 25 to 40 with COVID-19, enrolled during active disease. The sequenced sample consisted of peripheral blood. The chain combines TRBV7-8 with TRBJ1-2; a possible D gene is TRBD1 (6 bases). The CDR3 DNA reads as TGTGCCAGCAGCCTGACCCCGTACAGGGAAGAGAGTGGCTACACCTTC. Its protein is CASSLTPYREESGYTF.